This is a list of T cell receptor beta chains from one sample in a study of PD-1 blockade in mismatch repair-deficient tumors. The assay was immunoSEQ multiplex PCR, and TCRdb's table has in-frame clones only and misses some. Found here are tens of thousands of clones, 81% of them singletons; the top ten hold roughly 2.5%. The sample consisted of peripheral blood, taken 12 weeks after starting pembrolizumab. The receptors stem from an adult with mismatch repair-deficient cancer. CDR3s include the opening cysteine and the closing phenylalanine or tryptophan. The order of the fields is J gene, V gene, clone size, D gene, CDR3 protein, CDR3 DNA. The D gene is left open where the match is weak. Not every row has a clone size; where given, it reads once, few, many or a size class.

>TRBJ2-7|TRBV5-4|.|.
CASSLALLNEQYF
TGTGCCAGCAGCTTGGCCCTCTTGAACGAGCAGTACTTC
>TRBJ2-7|TRBV7-2|.|.
CASSLSGGQGVHEQYF
TGTGCCAGCAGCTTAAGTGGGGGGCAGGGGGTCCACGAGCAGTACTTC
>TRBJ2-1|TRBV18|.|TRBD1
CASSPRQGAYNEQFF
TGTGCCAGCTCACCGAGGCAGGGGGCCTACAATGAGCAGTTCTTC
>TRBJ2-5|TRBV9|few|.
CASSVGSIQETQYF
TGTGCCAGCAGCGTAGGTAGCATCCAAGAGACCCAGTACTTC
>TRBJ2-7|TRBV4-2|.|.
CASSQVRQTSLGEQYF
TGTGCCAGCAGCCAAGTAAGGCAGACTAGTCTGGGCGAGCAGTACTTC
>TRBJ2-5|TRBV12-5|.|.
CASALGESGARETQYF
TGTGCTAGTGCCTTAGGGGAGTCTGGGGCTAGGGAGACCCAGTACTTC
>TRBJ1-1|TRBV5-1|.|.
CASSLVGGYTEAFF
TGCGCCAGCAGCTTGGTGGGGGGATACACTGAAGCTTTCTTT
>TRBJ2-2|TRBV10-2|few|.
CASSARGRGTGELFF
TGCGCCAGCAGTGCCAGGGGGAGGGGTACCGGGGAGCTGTTTTTT
>TRBJ2-3|TRBV28|.|.
CASSLVTGYPDTQYF
TGTGCCAGCAGTTTGGTTACAGGGTATCCAGATACGCAGTATTTT
>TRBJ1-3|TRBV7-9|.|TRBD1
CASSLWAGGDSGNTIYF
TGTGCCAGCAGCTTATGGGCAGGGGGAGACTCTGGAAACACCATATATTTT
>TRBJ2-7|TRBV13|.|TRBD2
CASSTYSGSTYEQYF
TGTGCCAGCAGTACCTATAGCGGGTCAACCTACGAGCAGTACTTC
>TRBJ2-7|TRBV27|.|.
CASSSLRDQRYEQYF
TGTGCCAGCAGTTCCCTCCGGGACCAACGCTACGAGCAGTACTTC
>TRBJ2-3|TRBV5-4|.|TRBD2
CASSERLAGGTDTQYF
TGTGCCAGCAGCGAAAGACTAGCGGGAGGGACTGATACGCAGTATTTT
>TRBJ2-1|TRBV5-4|few|.
CASSLTSFNEQFF
TGTGCCAGCAGCCTTACTAGCTTCAATGAGCAGTTCTTC
>TRBJ1-1|TRBV7-8|.|.
CASSLRPNTEAFF
TGTGCCAGCAGCTTACGCCCGAACACTGAAGCTTTCTTT
>TRBJ2-7|TRBV11-2|.|.
CASSLGDLTTYEQYF
TGTGCCAGCAGCTTAGGGGACTTAACAACCTACGAGCAGTACTTC
>TRBJ1-2|TRBV6-1|.|.
CASSERRGRGGYTF
TGTGCCAGCAGTGAACGGAGGGGGAGGGGAGGCTACACCTTC
>TRBJ2-1|TRBV2|.|TRBD1
CASSEWTGFNNEQFF
TGTGCCAGCAGTGAGTGGACAGGGTTCAACAATGAGCAGTTCTTC
>TRBJ2-5|TRBV5-1|.|TRBD2
CASSFGGSGGETQYF
TGCGCCAGCAGCTTTGGCGGGAGCGGGGGGGAGACCCAGTACTTC
>TRBJ2-1|TRBV6-1|.|TRBD2
CASSGLAGGEIGYNEQFF
TGTGCCAGCAGTGGACTAGCGGGAGGTGAGATTGGTTACAATGAGCAGTTCTTC
>TRBJ2-4|TRBV5-8|.|.
CASSFSIANIQYF
TGTGCCAGCAGCTTTAGCATTGCAAACATTCAGTACTTC
>TRBJ2-7|TRBV10-3|once|.
CAISVASSHEQYF
TGTGCCATCAGTGTGGCTAGCAGCCACGAGCAGTACTTC
>TRBJ1-1|TRBV7-9|.|TRBD1
CASSPDRGPAEAFF
TGTGCCAGCAGCCCTGACAGGGGGCCCGCTGAAGCTTTCTTT
>TRBJ1-3|TRBV4-1|.|TRBD1
CASSHLGQGAVGNTIYF
TGCGCCAGCAGCCATCTGGGACAGGGGGCTGTTGGAAACACCATATATTTT
>TRBJ2-5|TRBV7-9|once|TRBD1
CASSSIGTGTYQETQYF
TGTGCCAGCAGCTCCATAGGGACAGGGACCTACCAAGAGACCCAGTACTTC
>TRBJ2-7|TRBV6-6|.|.
CASSYGFGRAYEQYF
TGTGCCAGCAGTTATGGATTTGGCCGCGCCTACGAGCAGTACTTC
>TRBJ1-2|TRBV5-5|.|.
CASSLETGPGYTF
TGTGCCAGCAGCTTGGAGACGGGCCCGGGGTACACCTTC
>TRBJ2-2|TRBV12-5|.|.
CASGLGTAPNTGELFF
TGTGCTAGTGGTTTGGGGACCGCTCCGAACACCGGGGAGCTGTTTTTT
>TRBJ2-1|TRBV6-4|.|.
CASSKFKFDEQFF
TGTGCCAGCAGTAAATTCAAGTTCGATGAGCAGTTCTTC
>TRBJ2-5|TRBV5-4|.|.
CASSPTPRGETQYF
TGTGCCAGCAGCCCAACCCCCCGGGGGGAGACCCAGTACTTC
>TRBJ2-3|TRBV9|.|TRBD2
CASSHDPGGGVDTQYF
TGTGCCAGCAGCCACGACCCGGGAGGGGGGGTAGATACGCAGTATTTT
>TRBJ1-1|TRBV4-1|.|TRBD1
CASRAPGQGSPTEAFF
TGCGCCAGCAGGGCACCGGGACAGGGTTCACCAACTGAAGCTTTCTTT
>TRBJ2-7|TRBV29-1|.|TRBD2
CSVILAGDEQYF
TGCAGCGTTATTCTGGCGGGAGACGAGCAGTACTTC
>TRBJ1-2|TRBV6-1|.|.
CASSQDGNYGYTF
TGTGCCAGCAGTCAGGACGGAAACTATGGCTACACCTTC
>TRBJ2-6|TRBV11-3|.|.
CASSRLRSGGTGANVLTF
TGTGCCAGCAGCCGGCTCAGGTCGGGGGGCACTGGGGCCAACGTCCTGACTTTC
>TRBJ1-1|TRBV5-1|.|.
CASGARERNTEAFF
TGCGCCAGCGGCGCCCGGGAGAGAAACACTGAAGCTTTCTTT
>TRBJ1-1|TRBV9|few|TRBD1
CASSARPRDSEAFF
TGTGCCAGCAGCGCACGACCAAGGGACAGTGAAGCTTTCTTT
>TRBJ2-1|TRBV2|.|TRBD2
CASSERETANEQFF
TGTGCCAGCAGTGAGCGGGAGACCGCCAATGAGCAGTTCTTC
>TRBJ1-2|TRBV21-1|few|.
CASSKEYGYTF
TGTGCCAGCAGCAAAGAATATGGCTACACCTTC
>TRBJ2-5|TRBV11-2|.|TRBD2
CASSLGLAGETQYF
TGTGCCAGCAGCTTAGGGCTAGCGGGAGAGACCCAGTACTTC
>TRBJ1-1|TRBV7-3|.|.
CASSTTGRNTEAFF
TGTGCCAGCAGCACCACAGGGAGGAACACTGAAGCTTTCTTT
>TRBJ2-2|TRBV7-2|.|.
CASSLMAANTGELFF
TGTGCCAGCAGCCTCATGGCTGCGAACACCGGGGAGCTGTTTTTT
>TRBJ1-5|TRBV7-3|.|.
CASSLRGYSNQPQHF
TGTGCCAGCAGCTTACGGGGTTATAGCAATCAGCCCCAGCATTTT
>TRBJ1-1|TRBV29-1|.|TRBD1
CSVGTGEEPEAFF
TGCAGCGTTGGTACAGGGGAAGAACCTGAAGCTTTCTTT
>TRBJ2-2|TRBV7-6|.|TRBD2
CASSSRLAGVETGELFF
TGTGCCAGCAGCTCTAGACTAGCGGGAGTCGAGACCGGGGAGCTGTTTTTT
>TRBJ1-2|TRBV11-2|.|.
CASSLIQGDNYGYTF
TGTGCCAGCAGCTTAATACAGGGCGACAACTATGGCTACACCTTC
>TRBJ1-1|TRBV5-8|.|.
CASSLDGQENTEAFF
TGTGCCAGCAGCTTGGATGGGCAGGAGAACACTGAAGCTTTCTTT
>TRBJ1-2|TRBV7-3|.|TRBD1
CASSLKGASPSGYTF
TGTGCCAGCAGCTTAAAGGGGGCGAGTCCCTCTGGCTACACCTTC
>TRBJ1-1|TRBV30|.|.
CAWSRDGNTEAFF
TGTGCCTGGAGCCGGGACGGGAACACTGAAGCTTTCTTT
>TRBJ1-2|TRBV6-5|.|.
CASSEGASRYGYTF
TGTGCCAGCAGTGAAGGGGCCTCCCGCTATGGCTACACCTTC
>TRBJ1-1|TRBV14|.|TRBD1
CASSEGTGGLGAFF
TGTGCCAGCAGCGAGGGGACAGGGGGCTTAGGAGCTTTCTTT
>TRBJ2-6|TRBV2|.|TRBD2
CASSPLAGGSGANVLTF
TGTGCCAGCAGTCCTCTAGCGGGCGGCTCTGGGGCCAACGTCCTGACTTTC
>TRBJ1-5|TRBV6-1|.|.
CASSERWDQPQHF
TGTGCCAGCAGTGAACGTTGGGATCAGCCCCAGCATTTT
>TRBJ1-2|TRBV7-8|.|TRBD1
CASRSDRGRGGYTF
TGTGCCAGCAGGTCGGACAGGGGGCGGGGTGGCTACACCTTC
>TRBJ2-5|TRBV6-5|.|.
CASKDSPSRDQYF
TGTGCCAGCAAGGACAGTCCCTCAAGAGACCAGTACTTC
>TRBJ2-7|TRBV6-1|few|TRBD2
CASSGEGGSSYEQYF
TGTGCCAGCAGTGGGGAGGGAGGGAGCTCCTACGAGCAGTACTTC
>TRBJ1-2|TRBV5-4|.|.
CASSLGAVKNYGYTF
TGTGCCAGCAGCTTGGGGGCAGTAAAAAACTATGGCTACACCTTC
>TRBJ2-7|TRBV7-2|.|TRBD1
CASSPTGSSYEQYF
TGTGCCAGCAGCCCGACAGGGTCCTCCTACGAGCAGTACTTC
>TRBJ2-2|TRBV5-4|.|TRBD2
CASSPRTSGRTNTGELFF
TGTGCCAGCAGCCCGAGGACTAGCGGGAGGACGAACACCGGGGAGCTGTTTTTT